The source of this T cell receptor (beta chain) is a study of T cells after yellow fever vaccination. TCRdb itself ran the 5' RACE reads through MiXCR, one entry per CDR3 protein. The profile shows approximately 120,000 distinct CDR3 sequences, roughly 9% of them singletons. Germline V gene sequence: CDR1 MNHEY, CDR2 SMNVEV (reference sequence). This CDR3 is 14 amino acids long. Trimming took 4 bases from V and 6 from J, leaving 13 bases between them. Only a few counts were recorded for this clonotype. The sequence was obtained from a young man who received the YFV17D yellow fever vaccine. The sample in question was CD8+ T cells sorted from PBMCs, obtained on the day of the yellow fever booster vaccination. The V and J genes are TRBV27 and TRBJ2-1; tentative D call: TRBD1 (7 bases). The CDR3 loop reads CASSSGGPGNEQFF. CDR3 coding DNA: TGTGCCAGCAGTTCAGGGGGGCCCGGCAATGAGCAGTTCTTC.